The 8 T cell receptor beta chains reported below all come from one sample, sequenced in a study of blood T cell repertoires in COVID-19. Sequenced by immunoSEQ multiplex PCR; TCRdb stores in-frame clones only, minus some. The table includes roughly 400,000 clones, 80% to 90% detected once. Input material: PBMCs or T cells enriched from blood (not recorded which). These receptors came from a man aged 30 to 45 who had recovered from COVID-19.

J is TRBJ2-7 and V is TRBV29-1, with D tentatively TRBD1 (5 bases). The germline V gene encodes CDR1 SQVTM and CDR2 ANQGSEA. The CDR3 extends over 12 amino acids. The V end was cut by 4 bases, the J end by 0 bases, with 7 bases between. As DNA, the CDR3 is TGCAGCGTTGTAACAGGCTCCTACGAGCAGTACTTC. Encoded protein: CSVVTGSYEQYF.

This rearrangement joins TRBV29-1 to TRBJ2-1, with D maybe TRBD2 (6 bases). The V gene lost 0 bases and the J gene lost 0 bases, with 12 bases spanning the gap. From germline, CDR1 is SQVTM and CDR2 ANQGSEA. CDR3 length: 16 residues. The CDR3 DNA is TGCAGCGTTGAAGATCGCGGGGTTGGCTCCTACAATGAGCAGTTCTTC. This translates into CSVEDRGVGSYNEQFF.

The chain carries TRBV9 and TRBJ2-7; TRBD1 matches at 8 bases. V lost 3 bases and J lost 2; bases outside the gene matches: 10. Germline V gives CDR1 SGDLS, CDR2 YYNGEE. The CDR3 runs 16 residues. In DNA form, the CDR3 reads TGTGCCAGCAGCGACCGACAAGACAGGGGAGCCTACGAGCAGTACTTC. Translating it yields CASSDRQDRGAYEQYF.

The chain combines TRBV19 with TRBJ2-7; TRBD1 agrees at 10 bases. CDR1 is LNHDA, CDR2 SQIVND, per germline (reference sequence). The CDR3 length is 15 residues. Trimming removed 4 bases from V and 3 bases from J; junction bases left unmatched: 6. CDR3 loop: CASSTSGQGIYEQYF. The DNA of the CDR3 is TGTGCCAGTAGTACCTCGGGACAGGGGATCTACGAGCAGTACTTC.

The V call is TRBV15, the J call TRBJ2-7; D is unresolved. Trimming cost V 3 bases and J 3 bases, with 18 bases left between them. Germline CDR1 is LNHNV and CDR2 is YYDKDF (reference sequence). The CDR3 sequence is 16 residues long. CDR3 coding DNA: TGTGCCACCAGCAGTCTATTAAAAGGAGCCATCTACGAGCAGTACTTC. This gives the protein CATSSLLKGAIYEQYF.

The rearrangement links TRBV10-3 to TRBJ2-4; 9 bases are a match to TRBD2. The CDR3 totals 14 residues. With 10 bases clipped from V and 6 bases from J, the junction kept 10 bases outside the gene matches. Germline CDR1 reads ENHRY; CDR2 reads SYGVKD. The CDR3 loop is CASGRGTDLNIQYF. CDR3 in DNA: TGTGCCAGCGGGAGGGGGACGGATCTAAACATTCAGTACTTC.

The chain recombines TRBV18 with TRBJ2-5; 11 bases align to TRBD1. Germline V lookup: CDR1 KGHSH, CDR2 LQKENI. V shed 2 bases and J 1 base; nucleotides not matched to a gene: 3. The CDR3 extends over 16 amino acids. CDR3 amino acids: CASSPSGTGGQETQYF. CDR3 coding DNA: TGTGCCAGCTCACCAAGCGGGACAGGGGGCCAAGAGACCCAGTACTTC.

This clone was seen just once. V gene TRBV12-5 combines with J gene TRBJ2-3; TRBD2 matches at 11 bases. Germline assignment: CDR1 LGHNT and CDR2 FRNRAP. The CDR3 is made up of 19 amino acids. J gave up 0 bases and V 6 bases, and 14 bases lay outside the gene matches. Here the CDR3 DNA reads TGTGCTAGTGGCCTTATTCTACGGACTAGCGGGCTGAGCACAGATACGCAGTATTTT. Translated, it gives CASGLILRTSGLSTDTQYF.